What follows are 11 T cell receptor beta chains derived from one specimen sequenced in a study of T cells in Graves' hyperthyroidism and ophthalmopathy. The investigators amplified TCR beta CDR3 regions from RNA transcripts. First-round RT-PCR with HTBI primers amplified the TCR CDR3 region. TCRdb used MiXCR to reprocess the multiplex PCR reads, holding one entry per CDR3 protein. The data contain roughly 170,000 distinct CDR3 sequences, over 15% of them seen just once; the ten biggest clones take up roughly 30%. The sequencing sample was made of blood. The receptors derive from a woman aged 45-65 years with Graves' hyperthyroidism.

This clonotype was found many times. The chain has TRBV6-1 and TRBJ2-7, with D possibly being TRBD2 (5 bases). V shed 5 bases and J shed 5 bases, with 25 bases lying between them. Germline V lookup: CDR1 MNHNS, CDR2 SASEGT. This CDR3 has 17 residues. CDR3 residues: CASSPRGAGGLSDEQYF. The CDR3 nucleotides are TGTGCCAGCAGTCCCCGGGGTGCAGGAGGTCTGAGCGACGAGCAGTACTTC.

This clonotype was counted many times. This chain uses TRBV28 with TRBJ2-1, with D hard to call. CDR3 size: 14 residues. V was shortened by 5 bases and J by 3 bases, with 11 bases between the two germline ends. Germline loops: CDR1 MDHEN, CDR2 SYDVKM. The CDR3 sequence is CASSRFRLYNEQFF. The CDR3 nucleotides read TGTGCCAGCAGTAGGTTTAGACTCTACAATGAGCAGTTCTTC. The full variable domain, with the rest looked up from reference TRBV28 and TRBJ2-1, is DVKVTQSSRYLVKRTGEKVFLECVQDMDHENMFWYRQDPGLGLRLIYFSYDVKMKEKGDIPEGYSVSREKKERFSLILESASTNQTSMYLCASSRFRLYNEQFFGPGTRLTVL.

The chain combines TRBV19 with TRBJ2-7, with D unclear. The CDR3 covers 14 residues. Germline V gene lookup returns CDR1 LNHDA and CDR2 SQIVND (reference sequence). V dropped 3 bases and J dropped 2 bases, with 11 bases sitting between them. The CDR3 region is CASSMMVSAYEQYF. Written as DNA, the CDR3 is TGTGCCAGTAGTATGATGGTCTCGGCCTACGAGCAGTACTTC.

The V and J genes are TRBV6-5 and TRBJ1-5; D is unclear. Looked up from germline, CDR1 is MNHEY and CDR2 is SVGAGI. The CDR3 has 14 residues. The ends were cut back, 0 bases at V and 4 bases at J, with 7 bases in the middle. CDR3 protein: CASSYSAANQPQHF. CDR3 nucleotides: TGTGCCAGCAGTTACTCGGCAGCGAATCAGCCCCAGCATTTT.

The chain carries TRBV7-3 and TRBJ2-3; D possibly matches TRBD1 or TRBD2 (5 bases each). The germline V gene encodes CDR1 SGHTA and CDR2 FQGTGA. The ends were cut back, 0 bases at V and 4 bases at J, with 11 bases in the middle. The CDR3 runs to 15 residues. The CDR3 protein is CASSLTGGTSDTQYF. CDR3 coding DNA: TGTGCCAGCAGCTTAACCGGTGGGACGTCAGATACGCAGTATTTT. Filled out from reference TRBV7-3 and TRBJ2-3, the complete variable domain reads GAGVSQTPSNKVTEKGKYVELRCDPISGHTALYWYRQSLGQGPEFLIYFQGTGAADDSGLPNDRFFAVRPEGSVSTLKIQRTERGDSAVYLCASSLTGGTSDTQYFGPGTRLTVL.

In its sample, this clonotype was seen once. The chain couples TRBV2 to TRBJ1-1; no reliable D call. The length of the CDR3 is 13 residues. The V gene's germline CDR1 is SNHLY and CDR2 FYNNEI. V was clipped by 7 bases and J by 4 bases, with 13 bases between them. In nucleotides, the CDR3 is TGTGCCAGCACCGGGCTGGAATCCACTGAAGCTTTCTTT. Translating gives CASTGLESTEAFF.

The J gene is TRBJ1-2, the V gene TRBV5-6; TRBD1 agrees at 7 bases. The CDR3 covers 14 residues. The junction had 11 bases not matched to a gene; V was cut back by 4 bases and J by 8 bases. Germline CDR1 reads SGHDT; CDR2 reads YYEEEE. The CDR3 DNA is TGTGCCAGCAGCCCACCCAGACAGGGCCGCGGCTACACCTTC. This encodes CASSPPRQGRGYTF.

At least ten counts were recorded for this clonotype. The chain is built from TRBV10-3 and TRBJ2-6; D is unclear. Germline V lookup: CDR1 ENHRY, CDR2 SYGVKD. V gave up 6 bases and J gave up 2 bases, with 8 bases separating them. This CDR3 has 14 residues. CDR3 bases: TGTGCCATCAGAGATGCAGCTGGGGCCAACGTCCTGACTTTC. Residues: CAIRDAAGANVLTF.

This chain links TRBV7-9 with TRBJ2-4; 11 bases align to TRBD2. The CDR3 covers 19 residues. Looked up from germline, CDR1 is SEHNR and CDR2 is FQNEAQ (reference sequence). V gave up 5 bases and J gave up 0 bases; unmatched junction bases: 12. In DNA form, the CDR3 reads TGTGCCAGCAGCACCCCAGTAGCGGGGGGGCCGTTAGCCAAAAACATTCAGTACTTC. This gives the protein CASSTPVAGGPLAKNIQYF.

This chain links TRBV20-1 with TRBJ2-5, with 13 bases that match TRBD2. The CDR3 has 15 residues. With 5 bases clipped from V and 4 bases from J, the junction kept 7 bases outside the gene matches. Germline CDR1 is DFQATT and CDR2 is SNEGSKA (reference sequence). The CDR3 is CSAPLLAGGRETQYF. CDR3 DNA sequence: TGCAGTGCTCCCCTACTAGCGGGGGGGAGAGAGACCCAGTACTTC.

This clonotype has a count of ten or more. The rearrangement uses TRBV9 and TRBJ1-1; TRBD1 matches 7 bases. The germline gives CDR1 SGDLS, CDR2 YYNGEE. J gave up 4 bases and V 2 bases, and 8 bases lay outside the gene matches. CDR3 length: 15 residues. The CDR3 sequence: CASSVYEGAGTEAFF. CDR3 in DNA: TGTGCCAGCAGCGTTTATGAGGGGGCGGGCACTGAAGCTTTCTTT.